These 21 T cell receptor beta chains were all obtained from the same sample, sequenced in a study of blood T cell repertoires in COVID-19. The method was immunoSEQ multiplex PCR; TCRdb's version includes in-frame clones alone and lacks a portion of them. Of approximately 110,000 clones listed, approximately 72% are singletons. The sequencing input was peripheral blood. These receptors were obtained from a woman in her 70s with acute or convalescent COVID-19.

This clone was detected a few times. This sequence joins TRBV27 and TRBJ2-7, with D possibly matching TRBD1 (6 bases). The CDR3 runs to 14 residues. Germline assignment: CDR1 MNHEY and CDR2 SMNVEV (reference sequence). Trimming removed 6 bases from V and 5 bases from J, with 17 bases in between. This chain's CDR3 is CASSFAGGPNEQYF. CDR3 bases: TGTGCCAGCAGCTTTGCTGGGGGCCCGAACGAGCAGTACTTC.

The CDR3 loop is CASSEAMWRVRTEAFF. The CDR3 DNA reads as TGTGCCAGCAGTGAAGCTATGTGGAGGGTACGCACTGAAGCTTTCTTT. The chain combines TRBV6-1 with TRBJ1-1; no clear D. CDR1 and CDR2 from the germline V gene are MNHNS and SASEGT. Trimming shortened V by 0 bases and J by 4 bases, and 15 bases separated the two germline ends. CDR3 length: 16 residues.

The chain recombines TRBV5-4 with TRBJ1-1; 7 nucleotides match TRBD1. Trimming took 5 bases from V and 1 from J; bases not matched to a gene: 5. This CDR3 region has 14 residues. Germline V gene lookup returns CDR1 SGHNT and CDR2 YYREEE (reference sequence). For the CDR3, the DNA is TGTGCCAGCAGGTTTGACAGGGCGAACACTGAAGCTTTCTTT. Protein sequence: CASRFDRANTEAFF.

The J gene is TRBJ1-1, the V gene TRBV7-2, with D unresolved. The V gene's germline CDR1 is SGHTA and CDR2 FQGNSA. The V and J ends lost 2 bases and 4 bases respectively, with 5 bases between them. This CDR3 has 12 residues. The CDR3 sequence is CASSLSPTEAFF. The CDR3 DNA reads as TGTGCCAGCAGCTTAAGCCCCACTGAAGCTTTCTTT.

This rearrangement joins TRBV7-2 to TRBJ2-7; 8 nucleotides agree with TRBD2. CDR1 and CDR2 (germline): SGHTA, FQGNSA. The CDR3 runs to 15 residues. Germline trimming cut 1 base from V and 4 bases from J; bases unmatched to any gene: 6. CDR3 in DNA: TGTGCCAGCAGCTTAGATGGCGGGGGGTTGTACGAGCAGTACTTC. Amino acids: CASSLDGGGLYEQYF.

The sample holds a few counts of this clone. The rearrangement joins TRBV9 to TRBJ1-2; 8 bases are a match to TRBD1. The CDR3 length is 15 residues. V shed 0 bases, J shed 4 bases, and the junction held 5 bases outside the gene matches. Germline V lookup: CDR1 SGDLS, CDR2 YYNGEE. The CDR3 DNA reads TGTGCCAGCAGCGTAGGAGGGGGGACAGGCTATGGCTACACCTTC. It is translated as CASSVGGGTGYGYTF.

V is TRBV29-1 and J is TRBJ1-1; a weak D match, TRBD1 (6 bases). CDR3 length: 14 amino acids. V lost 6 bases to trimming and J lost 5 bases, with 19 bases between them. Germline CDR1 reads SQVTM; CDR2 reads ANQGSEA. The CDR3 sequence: CSVSRGDPGTEAFF. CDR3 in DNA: TGCAGCGTCTCCAGGGGAGACCCTGGGACTGAAGCTTTCTTT.

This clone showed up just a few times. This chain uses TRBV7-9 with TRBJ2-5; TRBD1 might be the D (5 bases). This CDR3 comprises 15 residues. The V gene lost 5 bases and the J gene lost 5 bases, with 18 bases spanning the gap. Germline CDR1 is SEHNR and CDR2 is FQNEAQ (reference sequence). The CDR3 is CASSPGQGETETQYF. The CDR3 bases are TGTGCCAGCAGCCCAGGGCAGGGTGAGACGGAGACCCAGTACTTC. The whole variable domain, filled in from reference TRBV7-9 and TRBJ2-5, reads DTGVSQNPRHKITKRGQNVTFRCDPISEHNRLYWYRQTLGQGPEFLTYFQNEAQLEKSRLLSDRFSAERPKGSFSTLEIQRTEQGDSAMYLCASSPGQGETETQYFGPGTRLLVL.

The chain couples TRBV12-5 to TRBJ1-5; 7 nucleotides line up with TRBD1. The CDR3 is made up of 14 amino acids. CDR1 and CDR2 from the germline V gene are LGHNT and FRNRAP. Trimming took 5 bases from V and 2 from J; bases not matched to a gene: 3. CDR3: CASGIGQGNQPQHF. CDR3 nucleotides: TGTGCTAGTGGTATTGGACAGGGCAATCAGCCCCAGCATTTT.

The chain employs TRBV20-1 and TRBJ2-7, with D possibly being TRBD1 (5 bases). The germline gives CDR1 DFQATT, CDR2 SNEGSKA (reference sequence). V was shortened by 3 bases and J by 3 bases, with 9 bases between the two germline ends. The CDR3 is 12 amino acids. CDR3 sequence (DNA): TGCAGTGCTAGTGAGGACATCTACGAGCAGTACTTC. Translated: CSASEDIYEQYF.

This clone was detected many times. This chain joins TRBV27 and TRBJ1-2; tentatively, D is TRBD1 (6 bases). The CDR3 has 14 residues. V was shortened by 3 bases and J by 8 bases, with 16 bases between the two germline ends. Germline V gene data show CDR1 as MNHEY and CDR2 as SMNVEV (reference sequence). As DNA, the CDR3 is TGTGCCAGCAGTTTCATGGGGGCGCTTACCGGCTACACCTTC. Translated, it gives CASSFMGALTGYTF.

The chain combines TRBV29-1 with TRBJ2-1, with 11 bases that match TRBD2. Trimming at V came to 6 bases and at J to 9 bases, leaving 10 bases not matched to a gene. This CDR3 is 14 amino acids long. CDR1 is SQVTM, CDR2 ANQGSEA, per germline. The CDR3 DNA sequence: TGCAGCGTCAAGACTAGCGGGGAAGGGGGTGAGCAGTTCTTC. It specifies CSVKTSGEGGEQFF.

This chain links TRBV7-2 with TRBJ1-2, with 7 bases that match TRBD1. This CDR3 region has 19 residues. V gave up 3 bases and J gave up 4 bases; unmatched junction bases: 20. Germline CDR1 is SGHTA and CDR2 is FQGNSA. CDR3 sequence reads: CASSFIPGQQKALPYGYTF. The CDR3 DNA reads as TGTGCCAGCAGCTTCATTCCGGGACAGCAAAAAGCCCTTCCCTATGGCTACACCTTC.

DNA for the CDR3: TGTGCCACCAGCTCTGGAGACGGGGTTTATTCACCCCTCCACTTT. Amino acids: CATSSGDGVYSPLHF. The V call is TRBV15, the J call TRBJ1-6; D gene ambiguous. The CDR3 length is 15 residues. The ends were cut back, 5 bases at V and 8 bases at J, with 16 bases in the middle. Germline CDR1 LNHNV, CDR2 YYDKDF (reference sequence).

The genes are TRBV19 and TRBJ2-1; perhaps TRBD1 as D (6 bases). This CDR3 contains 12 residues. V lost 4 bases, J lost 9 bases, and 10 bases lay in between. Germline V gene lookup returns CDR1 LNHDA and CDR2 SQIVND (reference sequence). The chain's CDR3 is CASSRGLFEQFF. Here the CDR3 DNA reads TGTGCCAGTAGTAGGGGGCTATTTGAGCAGTTCTTC.

CDR3 region: CASSPGQRYNEQFF. The CDR3, as DNA: TGTGCCAGCTCACCGGGACAGCGCTACAATGAGCAGTTCTTC. The chain has TRBV18 and TRBJ2-1, with 7 bases aligning to TRBD1. Per germline, CDR1 KGHSH and CDR2 LQKENI. After removal of 3 bases from V and 3 bases from J, the junction contained 2 bases not matched to a gene. CDR3 length: 14 amino acids.

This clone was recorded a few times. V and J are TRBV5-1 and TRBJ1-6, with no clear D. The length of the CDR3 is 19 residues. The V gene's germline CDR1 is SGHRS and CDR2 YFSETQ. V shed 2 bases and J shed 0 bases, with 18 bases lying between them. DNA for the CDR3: TGCGCCAGCAGCTTAACCCCCTCGGGGTTTGGCTCCTATAATTCACCCCTCCACTTT. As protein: CASSLTPSGFGSYNSPLHF.

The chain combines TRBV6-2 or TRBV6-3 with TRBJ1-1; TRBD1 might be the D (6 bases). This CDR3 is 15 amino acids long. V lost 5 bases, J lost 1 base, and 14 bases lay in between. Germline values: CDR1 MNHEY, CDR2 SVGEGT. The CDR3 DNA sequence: TGTGCCAGCAGTCTAGGGGGGGGCGAGAACACTGAAGCTTTCTTT. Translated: CASSLGGGENTEAFF.

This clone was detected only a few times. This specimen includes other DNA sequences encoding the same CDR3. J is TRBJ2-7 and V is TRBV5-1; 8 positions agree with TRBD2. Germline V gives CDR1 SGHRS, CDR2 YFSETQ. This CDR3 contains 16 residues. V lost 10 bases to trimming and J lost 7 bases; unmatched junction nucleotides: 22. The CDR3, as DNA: TGCGCCCGCTTGCGCCGTCGGGTGGGCCCGGGGGGGGAGCAGTACTTC. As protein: CARLRRRVGPGGEQYF. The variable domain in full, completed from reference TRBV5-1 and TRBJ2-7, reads KAGVTQTPRYLIKTRGQQVTLSCSPISGHRSVSWYQQTPGQGLQFLFEYFSETQRNKGNFPGRFSGRQFSNSRSEMNVSTLELGDSALYLCARLRRRVGPGGEQYFGPGTRLTVT.

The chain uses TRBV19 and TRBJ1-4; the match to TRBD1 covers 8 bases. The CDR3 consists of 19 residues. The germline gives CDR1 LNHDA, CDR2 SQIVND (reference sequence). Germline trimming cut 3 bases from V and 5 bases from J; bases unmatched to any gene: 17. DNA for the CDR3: TGTGCCAGTAGTATGGCGGTCCAGGGGGCAAGTTGGGGAAATGAAAAACTGTTTTTT. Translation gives CASSMAVQGASWGNEKLFF.

The CDR3, as DNA: TGTGCCAGCAGCATTACCTTGACAGTCCTTGATCAGCCCCAGCATTTT. This encodes CASSITLTVLDQPQHF. The chain carries TRBV7-8 and TRBJ1-5; possible D gene TRBD1, 5 bases. V was cut by 5 bases and J by 5 bases, with 19 bases left in between. Germline lookup yields CDR1 SGHVS and CDR2 FQNEAQ. The CDR3 is 16 amino acids.